This is a list of T cell receptor beta chains from one sample in a study of cytomegalovirus exposure and HLA in healthy donors. Some clones are missing from TCRdb's copy, which holds only in-frame ones; the method was immunoSEQ multiplex PCR. The repertoire holds about 120,000 clones, with around 87% as singletons. The source material was PBMCs. These TCRs come from a woman aged 18-30 years in good health and CMV-seropositive. Each CDR3 is given with its conserved first and last residue. The order of the fields is D gene, V gene, clone size, J gene, CDR3 length, CDR3 DNA, CDR3 protein. The D gene is left open where the match is weak. Not all rows give a size; the values are once, few, many and, for expanded clones, a class.

NA	TRBV19	NA	TRBJ1-2	11	TGTGCCAGTAGTTCCGACTATGGCTACACCTTC	CASSSDYGYTF
TRBD2	TRBV27	NA	TRBJ2-2	15	TGTGCCAGCAGTTTGGGGAGGGCGAACACCGGGGAGCTGTTTTTT	CASSLGRANTGELFF
NA	TRBV5-6	once	TRBJ2-7	15	TGTGCCAGCAGACGAGAACTGACAGGAATCTACGAGCAGTACTTC	CASRRELTGIYEQYF
NA	TRBV15	NA	TRBJ1-4	12	TGTGCCACCAGCAGAGGAGGGGAAAAACTGTTTTTT	CATSRGGEKLFF
TRBD2	TRBV27	NA	TRBJ2-1	15	TGTGCCAGCACCATCGCGGGAGGGCCCAAAAATGAGCAGTTCTTC	CASTIAGGPKNEQFF
TRBD2	TRBV6-4	NA	TRBJ2-1	16	TGTGCCAGCAGTGACTTCGGGGGGGGCACCTACAATGAGCAGTTCTTC	CASSDFGGGTYNEQFF
TRBD1	TRBV7-9	NA	TRBJ2-3	16	TGTGCCAGCAGCTTAGAAGGGGGCTTTTTTACAGATACGCAGTATTTT	CASSLEGGFFTDTQYF
TRBD2	TRBV5-4	once	TRBJ2-5	15	TGTGCCAGCAGCTTGGGGGGAGGGCGTCAAGAGACCCAGTACTTC	CASSLGGGRQETQYF
NA	TRBV19	NA	TRBJ2-7	14	TGTGCCAGTAGTATAGGGGCAGTAAACTACGAGCAGTACTTC	CASSIGAVNYEQYF
TRBD1	TRBV6-5	NA	TRBJ1-5	15	TGTGCCAGCAGCAAAGGGGGCGGGCAGGGTCCGGCCCAGCATTTT	CASSKGGGQGPAQHF
TRBD1	TRBV2	once	TRBJ1-2	14	TGTGCCAGCAGTGAGAGCCTGGCAGGGGGTGGCTACACCTTC	CASSESLAGGGYTF
NA	TRBV2	NA	TRBJ1-6	14	TGTGCCAGCGCCCCCTGGAGCCGAGATTCACCCCTCCACTTT	CASAPWSRDSPLHF
NA	TRBV20-1	few	TRBJ1-2	11	TGCAGCGTTCCCAGGGAATATGGCTACACCTTC	CSVPREYGYTF
NA	TRBV7-6	once	TRBJ1-2	14	TGTGCCAGCAGCCCACCCGCCGGGGACTATGGCTACACCTTC	CASSPPAGDYGYTF
NA	TRBV5-6	once	TRBJ2-7	15	TGTGCCAGCAGCACCTACAGGGACGTTTACGACGAGCAGTACTTC	CASSTYRDVYDEQYF
TRBD2	TRBV4-2	once	TRBJ2-6	19	TGTGCCAGCAGCCCCCAGACTAGCGGGTACCTCTCTGGGGCCAACGTCCTGACTTTC	CASSPQTSGYLSGANVLTF
TRBD2	TRBV18	NA	TRBJ2-5	17	TGTGCCAGCTCACCGCGTTTGGAGCGGGGGGGTCAAGAGACCCAGTACTTC	CASSPRLERGGQETQYF
NA	TRBV9	NA	TRBJ2-1	14	TGTGCCAGCAGCGTAGGTCGGAGACCGAATGAGCAGTTCTTC	CASSVGRRPNEQFF
TRBD2	TRBV6-5	few	TRBJ2-2	14	TGTGCCAGCACGGCGGGGGGCGGGACCGGGGAGCTGTTTTTT	CASTAGGGTGELFF
TRBD2	TRBV5-1	NA	TRBJ2-4	18	TGCGCCAGCAGCTTAGGTAGCGGGATAGGGGTAGCCAAAAACATTCAGTACTTC	CASSLGSGIGVAKNIQYF
NA	TRBV11-2	NA	TRBJ1-1	13	TGTGCCAGCGGTCAACAGGGAAACACTGAAGCTTTCTTT	CASGQQGNTEAFF
NA	TRBV30	once	TRBJ1-5	14	TGTGCCTGGAGTAGGACACAAGGGCATCAGCCCCAGCATTTT	CAWSRTQGHQPQHF
NA	TRBV5-6	NA	TRBJ2-4	17	TGTGCCAGCAGCCCGAAGGTGGGGGCCCTAGCCAAAAACATTCAGTACTTC	CASSPKVGALAKNIQYF
NA	TRBV5-4	NA	TRBJ2-1	13	TGTGCCAGCAGCTTGGACAGATACAATGAGCAGTTCTTC	CASSLDRYNEQFF
TRBD1	TRBV29-1	once	TRBJ1-3	15	TGCAGCGTGGACGGAGACAGGGGGAGAAGAAACACCATATATTTT	CSVDGDRGRRNTIYF
NA	TRBV6-4	NA	TRBJ1-1	15	TGTGCCAGCAGGCCCGGAGGGGAAATGGGCACTGAAGCTTTCTTT	CASRPGGEMGTEAFF
TRBD2	TRBV7-2	once	TRBJ2-4	15	TGTGCCAGCAGCTCCAAACTAGCGGATAGGAACATTCAGTACTTC	CASSSKLADRNIQYF
NA	TRBV30	NA	TRBJ1-5	13	TGTGCCTGGAATACAGGGTACAATCAGCCCCAGCATTTT	CAWNTGYNQPQHF
NA	TRBV5-5	NA	TRBJ2-7	14	TGTGCCAGCAGCTTTTCGTGGAGCGCCTACGAGCAGTACTTC	CASSFSWSAYEQYF
TRBD2	TRBV28	NA	TRBJ2-1	16	TGTGCCAGCAGTCGGCCTCTAGCGGGAGGGCCGAATGAGCAGTTCTTC	CASSRPLAGGPNEQFF
NA	TRBV6-5	once	TRBJ1-1	13	TGTGCCAGCAGTCCGGACTCAAACACTGAAGCTTTCTTT	CASSPDSNTEAFF
NA	TRBV30	NA	TRBJ2-1	14	TGTGCCTGGAGTAGGGGGACCTCCTACAATGAGCAGTTCTTC	CAWSRGTSYNEQFF
NA	TRBV7-2	NA	TRBJ2-3	14	TGTGCCAGCAGCCCCCGGGGGGCCATAGATACGCAGTATTTT	CASSPRGAIDTQYF
TRBD1	TRBV9	NA	TRBJ1-4	15	TGTGCCAGCAGCGTAGAGGGGGACAGGGGTGAAAAACTGTTTTTT	CASSVEGDRGEKLFF
NA	TRBV6-6	NA	TRBJ1-2	12	TGTGCCAGCACCTGGAGGACTGATGGCTACACCTTC	CASTWRTDGYTF
NA	TRBV27	NA	TRBJ2-7	14	TGTGCCAGCAGTTTCCAGGGGTCGACCTACGAGCAGTACTTC	CASSFQGSTYEQYF
TRBD1	TRBV10-3	NA	TRBJ1-2	17	TGTGCCATCAGTGAGTCAATACCAGGGGGCCAGGACTATGGCTACACCTTC	CAISESIPGGQDYGYTF